This is a list of T cell receptor beta chains from one sample in a study of cytomegalovirus exposure and HLA in healthy donors. Repertoires were generated with immunoSEQ multiplex PCR, while TCRdb's copy carries only in-frame clones and drops some. The sample records under 200,000 clones, less than 85% being singletons. The sample was PBMCs. These receptors came from a male donor in good health and CMV-seronegative. Both conserved end residues are part of each CDR3. Fields, in order: clone size, J gene, D gene, V gene, CDR3 protein, CDR3 DNA. The D gene is left open where the match is weak. Part of the rows lack a size; the others show once, few, many or a class for expanded clones.

abundance: -; j_gene: TRBJ1-1; d_gene: -; v_gene: TRBV9; CDR3aa: CASTPAGFMNTEAFF; CDR3nt: TGTGCCAGCACCCCGGCGGGATTCATGAACACTGAAGCTTTCTTT
abundance: -; j_gene: TRBJ2-7; d_gene: TRBD1; v_gene: TRBV28; CDR3aa: CASSLRDRINEQYF; CDR3nt: TGTGCCAGCAGTTTGAGGGACAGAATTAACGAGCAGTACTTC
abundance: -; j_gene: TRBJ2-7; d_gene: -; v_gene: TRBV7-9; CDR3aa: CSSSLKGASLAGRCRYF; CDR3nt: TGTTCCAGCAGCTTAAAGGGGGCGTCCTTAGCGGGGAGGTGTCGGTACTTC
abundance: -; j_gene: TRBJ2-7; d_gene: -; v_gene: TRBV5-1; CDR3aa: CASSLGQAIEQYF; CDR3nt: TGCGCCAGCAGCTTGGGACAGGCTATTGAGCAGTACTTC
abundance: few; j_gene: TRBJ1-5; d_gene: -; v_gene: TRBV9; CDR3aa: CASSVGGGGQPQHF; CDR3nt: TGTGCCAGCAGCGTAGGAGGAGGAGGGCAGCCCCAGCATTTT
abundance: -; j_gene: TRBJ2-5; d_gene: TRBD2; v_gene: TRBV5-1; CDR3aa: CASRPGGQTQYF; CDR3nt: TGCGCCAGCAGGCCGGGGGGACAGACCCAGTACTTC
abundance: -; j_gene: TRBJ2-7; d_gene: -; v_gene: TRBV29-1; CDR3aa: CSVELTYEQYF; CDR3nt: TGCAGCGTTGAGCTCACCTACGAGCAGTACTTC
abundance: -; j_gene: TRBJ1-2; d_gene: -; v_gene: TRBV7-9; CDR3aa: CASSLKGAGNNNYGYTF; CDR3nt: TGTGCCAGCAGCCTGAAAGGGGCGGGAAACAACAACTATGGCTACACCTTC
abundance: -; j_gene: TRBJ2-7; d_gene: TRBD2; v_gene: TRBV28; CDR3aa: CASSLIPFGVAGGYEQYF; CDR3nt: TGTGCCAGCAGTTTAATCCCCTTCGGGGTAGCGGGAGGGTACGAGCAGTACTTC
abundance: -; j_gene: TRBJ2-5; d_gene: -; v_gene: TRBV5-1; CDR3aa: CASSYEGEKAETQYF; CDR3nt: TGCGCCAGCAGCTATGAGGGGGAGAAGGCAGAGACCCAGTACTTC
abundance: few; j_gene: TRBJ2-2; d_gene: TRBD2; v_gene: TRBV7-7; CDR3aa: CASSPWETSGSFTGELFF; CDR3nt: TGTGCCAGCAGCCCTTGGGAGACTAGCGGATCCTTCACCGGGGAGCTGTTTTTT
abundance: -; j_gene: TRBJ1-1; d_gene: TRBD1; v_gene: TRBV6-1; CDR3aa: CASRADRGMNTEAFF; CDR3nt: TGTGCCAGCAGAGCGGACAGGGGGATGAACACTGAAGCTTTCTTT
abundance: -; j_gene: TRBJ2-5; d_gene: TRBD2; v_gene: TRBV2; CDR3aa: CASSRGTSGGETQYF; CDR3nt: TGTGCCAGCAGCCGGGGGACTAGCGGGGGGGAGACCCAGTACTTC
abundance: once; j_gene: TRBJ1-1; d_gene: -; v_gene: TRBV18; CDR3aa: CASSPRVGNTEAFF; CDR3nt: TGTGCCAGCTCACCCAGGGTAGGGAACACTGAAGCTTTCTTT
abundance: -; j_gene: TRBJ2-3; d_gene: TRBD1; v_gene: TRBV5-1; CDR3aa: CASRYLTGGTDTQYF; CDR3nt: TGCGCCAGCAGATATCTCACAGGGGGCACAGATACGCAGTATTTT
abundance: -; j_gene: TRBJ1-5; d_gene: TRBD1; v_gene: TRBV12-5; CDR3aa: CATSPRGHSNQPQHF; CDR3nt: TGTGCTACCTCACCCAGGGGGCACAGCAATCAGCCCCAGCATTTT
abundance: -; j_gene: TRBJ2-7; d_gene: TRBD2; v_gene: TRBV5-4; CDR3aa: CASSSISSGTYEQYF; CDR3nt: TGTGCCAGCAGCTCCATTTCTAGCGGGACGTACGAGCAGTACTTC
abundance: -; j_gene: TRBJ1-1; d_gene: TRBD1; v_gene: TRBV28; CDR3aa: CASTLRDRGPNTEAFF; CDR3nt: TGTGCCAGCACCCTCCGGGACAGGGGCCCGAACACTGAAGCTTTCTTT
abundance: -; j_gene: TRBJ2-1; d_gene: -; v_gene: TRBV2; CDR3aa: CASSEVLGSNEQFF; CDR3nt: TGTGCCAGCAGTGAAGTATTGGGCAGCAATGAGCAGTTCTTC
abundance: -; j_gene: TRBJ2-7; d_gene: -; v_gene: TRBV20-1; CDR3aa: CSASATNEQYF; CDR3nt: TGCAGTGCTAGCGCCACAAACGAGCAGTACTTC
abundance: -; j_gene: TRBJ2-5; d_gene: TRBD1; v_gene: TRBV4-3; CDR3aa: CASSNPLDRAQETQYF; CDR3nt: TGCGCCAGCAGCAACCCCCTCGACAGGGCCCAAGAGACCCAGTACTTC
abundance: -; j_gene: TRBJ2-5; d_gene: TRBD1; v_gene: TRBV2; CDR3aa: CASSPRGLQETQYF; CDR3nt: TGTGCCAGCAGTCCCAGGGGGCTCCAAGAGACCCAGTACTTC
abundance: few; j_gene: TRBJ2-7; d_gene: TRBD1; v_gene: TRBV19; CDR3aa: CASRPSGTGNYEQYF; CDR3nt: TGTGCCAGTAGACCCTCCGGGACAGGGAACTACGAGCAGTACTTC
abundance: -; j_gene: TRBJ2-4; d_gene: -; v_gene: TRBV5-1; CDR3aa: CASSLGLEFAKNIQYF; CDR3nt: TGCGCCAGCAGCTTGGGTTTAGAGTTTGCCAAAAACATTCAGTACTTC
abundance: few; j_gene: TRBJ2-3; d_gene: TRBD2; v_gene: TRBV2; CDR3aa: CASSAGTSGVRTDTQYF; CDR3nt: TGTGCCAGCAGTGCGGGGACTAGCGGGGTGCGCACAGATACGCAGTATTTT
abundance: -; j_gene: TRBJ1-6; d_gene: TRBD1; v_gene: TRBV12-5; CDR3aa: CASGLGQGLGGIGSPLHF; CDR3nt: TGTGCTAGTGGTTTGGGACAGGGCCTGGGGGGTATAGGTTCACCCCTCCACTTT
abundance: -; j_gene: TRBJ2-1; d_gene: TRBD1; v_gene: TRBV6-1; CDR3aa: CASSEGGTDYNEQFF; CDR3nt: TGTGCCAGCAGTGAAGGGGGGACAGATTACAATGAGCAGTTCTTC
abundance: -; j_gene: TRBJ2-3; d_gene: TRBD2; v_gene: TRBV7-6; CDR3aa: CASSLAASGSTDTQYF; CDR3nt: TGTGCCAGCAGCTTAGCAGCTAGCGGGAGTACAGATACGCAGTATTTT
abundance: -; j_gene: TRBJ1-4; d_gene: -; v_gene: TRBV6-6; CDR3aa: CASSYNRQATNEKLFF; CDR3nt: TGTGCCAGCAGTTACAACCGACAGGCAACTAATGAAAAACTGTTTTTT
abundance: -; j_gene: TRBJ2-5; d_gene: TRBD2; v_gene: TRBV11-2; CDR3aa: CASSFGGKETQYF; CDR3nt: TGTGCCAGCAGCTTCGGGGGGAAAGAGACCCAGTACTTC
abundance: -; j_gene: TRBJ2-7; d_gene: TRBD1; v_gene: TRBV2; CDR3aa: CASSPSRDRGYEQYF; CDR3nt: TGTGCCAGCAGTCCCAGTAGGGACAGGGGTTACGAGCAGTACTTC
abundance: -; j_gene: TRBJ2-7; d_gene: TRBD1; v_gene: TRBV4-1; CDR3aa: CASSQDPRQGHNVQYF; CDR3nt: TGCGCCAGCAGCCAAGACCCTAGACAGGGTCATAATGTGCAGTACTTC
abundance: -; j_gene: TRBJ2-7; d_gene: -; v_gene: TRBV18; CDR3aa: CASSSDSSYEQYF; CDR3nt: TGTGCCAGCTCATCGGACAGCTCCTACGAGCAGTACTTC
abundance: -; j_gene: TRBJ1-2; d_gene: -; v_gene: TRBV6-6; CDR3aa: CASSDTRPYGYTF; CDR3nt: TGTGCCAGCAGTGACACCCGACCCTATGGCTACACCTTC
abundance: -; j_gene: TRBJ2-1; d_gene: TRBD1; v_gene: TRBV29-1; CDR3aa: CSVKGQGLNEQFF; CDR3nt: TGCAGCGTCAAAGGACAGGGCCTCAATGAGCAGTTCTTC
abundance: -; j_gene: TRBJ2-1; d_gene: -; v_gene: TRBV6-1; CDR3aa: CATDSSYNEQFF; CDR3nt: TGTGCCACCGATAGCTCCTACAATGAGCAGTTCTTC
abundance: -; j_gene: TRBJ1-4; d_gene: -; v_gene: TRBV28; CDR3aa: CASSLTSHEKLFF; CDR3nt: TGTGCCAGCAGTCTCACATCCCATGAAAAACTGTTTTTT
abundance: once; j_gene: TRBJ1-2; d_gene: -; v_gene: TRBV11-3; CDR3aa: CASSLGANGRLAF; CDR3nt: TGTGCCAGCAGCCTGGGGGCAAATGGAAGGCTTGCCTTC
abundance: once; j_gene: TRBJ2-3; d_gene: -; v_gene: TRBV5-8; CDR3aa: CASSPWAGTDTQYF; CDR3nt: TGTGCCAGCAGCCCGTGGGCAGGCACAGATACGCAGTATTTT
abundance: once; j_gene: TRBJ1-5; d_gene: TRBD1; v_gene: TRBV19; CDR3aa: CASTPGGTGYQPQHF; CDR3nt: TGTGCCAGTACCCCCGGGGGGACAGGGTATCAGCCCCAGCATTTT
abundance: once; j_gene: TRBJ2-7; d_gene: TRBD1; v_gene: TRBV28; CDR3aa: CASRGTVNSYEQYF; CDR3nt: TGTGCCAGCAGGGGGACAGTCAACTCCTACGAGCAGTACTTC
abundance: -; j_gene: TRBJ2-2; d_gene: TRBD2; v_gene: TRBV5-1; CDR3aa: CASKRESQWNTGELFF; CDR3nt: TGCGCCAGCAAGCGGGAATCCCAATGGAACACCGGGGAGCTGTTTTTT
abundance: -; j_gene: TRBJ2-3; d_gene: TRBD1; v_gene: TRBV7-8; CDR3aa: CASSPLGTGGAMDTQYF; CDR3nt: TGTGCCAGCAGCCCTTTGGGGACAGGGGGCGCGATGGATACGCAGTATTTT
abundance: -; j_gene: TRBJ1-5; d_gene: -; v_gene: TRBV10-1; CDR3aa: CASSSGSGDQPQHF; CDR3nt: TGCGCCAGCAGTTCTGGGTCGGGGGACCAGCCCCAGCATTTT
abundance: -; j_gene: TRBJ2-3; d_gene: -; v_gene: TRBV25-1; CDR3aa: CASSLPGGSDTQYF; CDR3nt: TGTGCCAGCAGCCTCCCCGGAGGTTCAGATACGCAGTATTTT
abundance: -; j_gene: TRBJ2-3; d_gene: -; v_gene: TRBV5-1; CDR3aa: CASSVDGASADTQYF; CDR3nt: TGCGCCAGCAGCGTGGACGGCGCTAGCGCAGATACGCAGTATTTT
abundance: -; j_gene: TRBJ2-1; d_gene: TRBD1; v_gene: TRBV13; CDR3aa: CASSFRTGDNEQFF; CDR3nt: TGTGCCAGCAGCTTTAGGACAGGAGACAATGAGCAGTTCTTC
abundance: -; j_gene: TRBJ2-3; d_gene: TRBD1; v_gene: TRBV28; CDR3aa: CASSSAGTGGGDTQYF; CDR3nt: TGTGCCAGCAGTTCCGCCGGGACAGGGGGTGGTGATACGCAGTATTTT
abundance: few; j_gene: TRBJ1-6; d_gene: -; v_gene: TRBV29-1; CDR3aa: CSVRTDYNSPLHF; CDR3nt: TGCAGCGTTCGGACAGACTATAATTCACCCCTCCACTTT
abundance: -; j_gene: TRBJ2-1; d_gene: TRBD1; v_gene: TRBV29-1; CDR3aa: CSVEGTAYNEQFF; CDR3nt: TGCAGCGTTGAGGGGACAGCGTACAATGAGCAGTTCTTC
abundance: -; j_gene: TRBJ2-5; d_gene: TRBD2; v_gene: TRBV18; CDR3aa: CASQRMVAGMETQYF; CDR3nt: TGTGCCAGCCAACGAATGGTAGCGGGGATGGAGACCCAGTACTTC
abundance: -; j_gene: TRBJ1-1; d_gene: -; v_gene: TRBV7-3; CDR3aa: CASSPSALNTEAFF; CDR3nt: TGTGCCAGCAGCCCGAGCGCGCTGAACACTGAAGCTTTCTTT
abundance: -; j_gene: TRBJ2-1; d_gene: -; v_gene: TRBV7-3; CDR3aa: CASSLNPADFYNEQFF; CDR3nt: TGTGCCAGCAGCTTAAACCCAGCGGACTTCTACAATGAGCAGTTCTTC
abundance: -; j_gene: TRBJ2-1; d_gene: TRBD2; v_gene: TRBV5-1; CDR3aa: CASSRGASGAPFNEQFF; CDR3nt: TGCGCCAGCAGCAGGGGGGCTAGCGGGGCCCCCTTCAATGAGCAGTTCTTC